This T cell receptor (beta chain) is drawn from a study of shared T cell receptors in the human thymus. Using immunoSEQ multiplex PCR, the repertoire was profiled, and TCRdb retains in-frame clones only, with some absent. The sample lists 500,000 to 850,000 clones, around 87% occurring once. The V and J ends lost 5 bases and 10 bases, in that order; junction bases with no gene match: 18. The CDR3 covers 16 residues. The germline V gene has CDR1 SGHAT and CDR2 FQDESV (reference sequence). These data also formed part of another study, on human thymus T cells. From that study: Obtained as resections during corrective heart surgery, the thymus tissue was then studied. Gene usage for V and J segments appeared biased in thymic and blood repertoires. Related reports documented highly overlapping thymic repertoires among unrelated individuals.

V and J are TRBV11-1 and TRBJ1-1, with 8 bases fitting TRBD1. The sequenced material came from thymocytes. This clonotype was sampled from a boy younger than two with a congenital heart defect. The CDR3: CASSRNPDSGQVVAFF. The CDR3 coding sequence is TGTGCCAGCAGCCGTAATCCTGACTCGGGACAGGTTGTAGCTTTCTTT. Using reference TRBV11-1 and TRBJ1-1 for the parts outside the CDR3, the full variable domain is EAEVAQSPRYKITEKSQAVAFWCDPISGHATLYWYRQILGQGPELLVQFQDESVVDDSQLPKDRFSAERLKGVDSTLKIQPAELGDSAMYLCASSRNPDSGQVVAFFGQGTRLTVV.